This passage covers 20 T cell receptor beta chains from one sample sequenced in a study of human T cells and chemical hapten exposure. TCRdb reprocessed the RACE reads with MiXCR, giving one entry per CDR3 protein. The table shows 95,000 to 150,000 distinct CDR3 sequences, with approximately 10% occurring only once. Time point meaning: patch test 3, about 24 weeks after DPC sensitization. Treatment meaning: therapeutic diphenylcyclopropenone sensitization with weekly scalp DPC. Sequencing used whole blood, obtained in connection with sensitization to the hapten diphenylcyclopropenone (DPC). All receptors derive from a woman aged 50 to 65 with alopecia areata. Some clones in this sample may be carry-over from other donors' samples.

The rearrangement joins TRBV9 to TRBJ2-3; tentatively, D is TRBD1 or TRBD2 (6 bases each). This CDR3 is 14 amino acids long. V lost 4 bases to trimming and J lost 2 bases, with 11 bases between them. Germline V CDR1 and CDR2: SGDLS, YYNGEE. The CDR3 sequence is CASSPWGATDTQYF. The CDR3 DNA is TGTGCCAGCAGCCCGTGGGGGGCCACAGATACGCAGTATTTT.

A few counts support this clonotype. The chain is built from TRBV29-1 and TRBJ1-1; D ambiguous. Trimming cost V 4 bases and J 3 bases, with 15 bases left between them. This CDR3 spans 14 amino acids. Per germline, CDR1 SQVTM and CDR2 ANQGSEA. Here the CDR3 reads CSVGWNIGDTEAFF. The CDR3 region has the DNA TGCAGCGTTGGATGGAACATTGGGGACACTGAAGCTTTCTTT.

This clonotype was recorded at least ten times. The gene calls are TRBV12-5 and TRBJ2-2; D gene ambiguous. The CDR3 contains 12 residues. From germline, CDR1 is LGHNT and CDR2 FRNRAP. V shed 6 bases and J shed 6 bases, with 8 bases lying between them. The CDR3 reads CASGPGPGELFF. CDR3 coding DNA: TGTGCTAGTGGCCCCGGACCCGGGGAGCTGTTTTTT.

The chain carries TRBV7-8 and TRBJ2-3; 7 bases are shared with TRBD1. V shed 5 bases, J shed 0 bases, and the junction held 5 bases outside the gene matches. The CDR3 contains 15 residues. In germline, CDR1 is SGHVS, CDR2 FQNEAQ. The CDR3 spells CASSPSTGSTDTQYF. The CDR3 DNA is TGTGCCAGCAGCCCATCGACAGGGAGCACAGATACGCAGTATTTT.

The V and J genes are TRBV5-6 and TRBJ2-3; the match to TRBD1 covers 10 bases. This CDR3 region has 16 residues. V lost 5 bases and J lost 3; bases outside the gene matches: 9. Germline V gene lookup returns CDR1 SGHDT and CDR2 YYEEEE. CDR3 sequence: CASRFRQGARTDTQYF. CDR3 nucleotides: TGTGCCAGCAGATTCCGACAGGGGGCGCGGACAGATACGCAGTATTTT.

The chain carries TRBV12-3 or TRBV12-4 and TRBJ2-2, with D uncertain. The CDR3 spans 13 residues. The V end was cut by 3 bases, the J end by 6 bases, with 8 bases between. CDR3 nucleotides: TGTGCCAGCAGTTTTGATTCATCCGGGGAGCTGTTTTTT. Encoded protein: CASSFDSSGELFF.

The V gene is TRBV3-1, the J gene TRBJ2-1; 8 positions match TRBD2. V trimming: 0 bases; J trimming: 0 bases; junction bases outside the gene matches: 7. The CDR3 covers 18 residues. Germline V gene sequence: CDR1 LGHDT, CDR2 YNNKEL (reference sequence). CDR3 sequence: CASSQDPRLARSYNEQFF. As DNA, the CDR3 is TGTGCCAGCAGCCAAGACCCCAGACTAGCGCGCTCCTACAATGAGCAGTTCTTC.

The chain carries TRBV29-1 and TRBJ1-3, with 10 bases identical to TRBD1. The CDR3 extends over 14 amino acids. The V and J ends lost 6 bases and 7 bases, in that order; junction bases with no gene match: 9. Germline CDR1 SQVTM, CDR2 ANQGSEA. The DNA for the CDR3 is TGCAGCGTGGGACAGGGGACAGTCGGGAACACCATATATTTT. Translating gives CSVGQGTVGNTIYF.

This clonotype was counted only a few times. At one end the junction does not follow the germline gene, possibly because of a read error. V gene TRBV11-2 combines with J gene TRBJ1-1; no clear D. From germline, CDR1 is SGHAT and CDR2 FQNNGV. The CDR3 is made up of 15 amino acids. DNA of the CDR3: TGTGCCAGCAGCCTAGAAAATCTGGGGAGCACTGAAGCTTTCTTT. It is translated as CASSLENLGSTEAFF.

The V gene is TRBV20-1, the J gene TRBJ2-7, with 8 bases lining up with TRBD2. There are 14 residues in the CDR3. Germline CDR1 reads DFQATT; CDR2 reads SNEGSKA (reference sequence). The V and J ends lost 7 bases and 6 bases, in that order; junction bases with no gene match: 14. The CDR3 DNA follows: TGCAGTGGTTCCCCCGGGAGGGGCGGGCTCGAGCAGTACTTC. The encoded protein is CSGSPGRGGLEQYF.

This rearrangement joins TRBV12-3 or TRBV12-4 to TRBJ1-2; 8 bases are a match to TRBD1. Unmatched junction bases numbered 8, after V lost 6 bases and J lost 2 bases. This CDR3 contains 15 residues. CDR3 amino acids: CASRLGQGANYGYTF. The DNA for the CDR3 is TGTGCCAGCAGACTTGGGCAGGGGGCGAACTATGGCTACACCTTC.

CDR3 residues: CAISEAQGGEQYF. The DNA for the CDR3 is TGTGCCATCAGTGAGGCGCAAGGGGGCGAGCAGTACTTC. The chain joins TRBV10-3 to TRBJ2-7, with D tentatively TRBD1 (6 bases). This CDR3 contains 13 residues. CDR1 and CDR2 from the germline V gene are ENHRY and SYGVKD. V lost 2 bases to trimming and J lost 6 bases, with 11 bases between them.

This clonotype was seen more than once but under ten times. CDR3 nucleotide sequence: TGCGCCAGCAGCCAGGGTTCTACAGGGAAGCAGTACTTC. Amino acid sequence: CASSQGSTGKQYF. This chain connects TRBV4-3 to TRBJ2-7; possible D gene TRBD1, 6 bases. Germline V lookup: CDR1 LGHNA, CDR2 YSLEER. The germline V and J ends were trimmed by 3 bases and 8 bases, with 14 bases remaining between them. This CDR3 comprises 13 residues.

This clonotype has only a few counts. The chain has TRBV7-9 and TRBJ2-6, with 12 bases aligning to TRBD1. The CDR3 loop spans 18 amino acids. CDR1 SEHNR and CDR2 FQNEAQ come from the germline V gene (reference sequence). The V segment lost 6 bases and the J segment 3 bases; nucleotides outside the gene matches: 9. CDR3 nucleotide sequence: TGTGCCAGCAGGGACGCACGGGACAGGGGGCATGGGGCCAACGTCCTGACTTTC. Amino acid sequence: CASRDARDRGHGANVLTF.

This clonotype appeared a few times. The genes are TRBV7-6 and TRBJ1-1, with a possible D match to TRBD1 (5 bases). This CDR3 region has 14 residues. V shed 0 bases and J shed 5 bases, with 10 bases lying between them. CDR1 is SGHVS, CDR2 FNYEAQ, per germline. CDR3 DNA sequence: TGTGCCAGCAGCTTAGCGGGCAGGGCTACTGAAGCTTTCTTT. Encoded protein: CASSLAGRATEAFF.

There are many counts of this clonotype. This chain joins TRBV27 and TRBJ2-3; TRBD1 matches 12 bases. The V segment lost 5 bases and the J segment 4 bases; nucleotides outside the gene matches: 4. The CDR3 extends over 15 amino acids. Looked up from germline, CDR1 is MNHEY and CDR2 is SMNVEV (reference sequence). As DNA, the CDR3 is TGTGCCAGCAGTCAGCGGGACAGGGGGCCAGATACGCAGTATTTT. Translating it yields CASSQRDRGPDTQYF.

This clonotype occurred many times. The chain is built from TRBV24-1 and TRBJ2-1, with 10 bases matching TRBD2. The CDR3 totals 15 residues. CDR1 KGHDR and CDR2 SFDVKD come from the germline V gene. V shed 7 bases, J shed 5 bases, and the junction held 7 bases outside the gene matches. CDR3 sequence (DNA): TGTGCCACCAGCGCTGGCCTAGCGGGGGACAATGAGCAGTTCTTC. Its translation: CATSAGLAGDNEQFF.

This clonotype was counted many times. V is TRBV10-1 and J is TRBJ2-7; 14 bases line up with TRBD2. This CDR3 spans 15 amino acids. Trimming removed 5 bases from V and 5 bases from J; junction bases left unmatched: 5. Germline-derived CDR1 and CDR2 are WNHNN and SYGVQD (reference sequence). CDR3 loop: CASSMGLAGVNEQYF. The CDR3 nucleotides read TGCGCCAGCAGTATGGGACTAGCGGGAGTGAACGAGCAGTACTTC.

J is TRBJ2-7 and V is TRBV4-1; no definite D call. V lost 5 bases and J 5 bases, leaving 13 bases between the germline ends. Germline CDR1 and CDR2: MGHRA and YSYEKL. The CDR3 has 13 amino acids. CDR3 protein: CASSTTPMDEQYF. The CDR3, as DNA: TGCGCCAGCAGCACCACGCCGATGGACGAGCAGTACTTC.

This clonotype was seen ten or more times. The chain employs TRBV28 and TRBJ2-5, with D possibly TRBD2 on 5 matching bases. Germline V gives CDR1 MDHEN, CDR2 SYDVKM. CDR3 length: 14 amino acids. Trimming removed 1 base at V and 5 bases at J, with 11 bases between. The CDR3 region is CASSLFRTRETQYF. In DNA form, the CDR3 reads TGTGCCAGCAGTTTATTCCGGACTCGGGAGACCCAGTACTTC.